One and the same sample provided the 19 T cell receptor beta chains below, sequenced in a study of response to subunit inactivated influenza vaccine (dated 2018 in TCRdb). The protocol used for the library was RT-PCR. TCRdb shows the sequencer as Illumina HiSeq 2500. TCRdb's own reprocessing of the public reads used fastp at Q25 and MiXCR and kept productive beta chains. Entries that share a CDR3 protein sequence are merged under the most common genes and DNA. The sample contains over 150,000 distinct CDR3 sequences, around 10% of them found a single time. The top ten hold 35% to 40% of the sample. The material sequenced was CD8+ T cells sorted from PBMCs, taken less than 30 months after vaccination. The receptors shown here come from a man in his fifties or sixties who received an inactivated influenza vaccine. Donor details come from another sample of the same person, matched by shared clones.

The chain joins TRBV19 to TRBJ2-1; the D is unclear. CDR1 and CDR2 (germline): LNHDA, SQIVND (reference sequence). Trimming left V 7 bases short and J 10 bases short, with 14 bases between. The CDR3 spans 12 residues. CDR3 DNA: TGTGCCAGTACCTTGGCCTCCGGAGAGCAGTTCTTC. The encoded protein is CASTLASGEQFF.

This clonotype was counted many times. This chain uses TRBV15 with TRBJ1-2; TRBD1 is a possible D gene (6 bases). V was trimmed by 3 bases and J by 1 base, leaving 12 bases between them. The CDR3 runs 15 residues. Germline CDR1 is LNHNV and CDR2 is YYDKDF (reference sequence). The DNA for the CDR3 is TGTGCCACCAGCAGGGAGGACAGTAGTAACTATGGCTACACCTTC. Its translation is CATSREDSSNYGYTF.

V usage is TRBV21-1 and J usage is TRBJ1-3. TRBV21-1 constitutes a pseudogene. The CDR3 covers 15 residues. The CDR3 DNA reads TGTGCCAGCAGCAGGTTGGGGTTGTCTGGAAACACCATATATTTT. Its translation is CASSRLGLSGNTIYF.

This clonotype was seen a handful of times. CDR3 sequence (DNA): TGCAGTGCTCACCCAGGGGGCGCATCCTACGAGCAGTACTTC. Its protein is CSAHPGGASYEQYF. The gene calls are TRBV20-1 and TRBJ2-7; 8 bases are a match to TRBD1. CDR1 and CDR2 (germline): DFQATT, SNEGSKA (reference sequence). The CDR3 length is 14 residues. The V gene end was trimmed by 5 bases and the J gene end by 1 base; junction bases not matched to a gene: 7.

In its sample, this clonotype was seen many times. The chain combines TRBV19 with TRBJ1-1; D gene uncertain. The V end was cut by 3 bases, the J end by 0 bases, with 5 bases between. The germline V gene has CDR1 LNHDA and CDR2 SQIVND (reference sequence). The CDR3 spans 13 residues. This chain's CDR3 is CASSMGLNTEAFF. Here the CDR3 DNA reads TGTGCCAGTAGTATGGGCCTGAACACTGAAGCTTTCTTT.

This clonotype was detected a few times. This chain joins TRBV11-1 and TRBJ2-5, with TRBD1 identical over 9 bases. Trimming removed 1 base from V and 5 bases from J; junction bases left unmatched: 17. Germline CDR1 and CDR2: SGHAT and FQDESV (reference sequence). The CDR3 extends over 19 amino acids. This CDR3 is CASSLVGGTKQGAWETQYF. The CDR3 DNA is TGTGCCAGCAGCTTAGTCGGCGGGACCAAACAGGGGGCTTGGGAGACCCAGTACTTC.

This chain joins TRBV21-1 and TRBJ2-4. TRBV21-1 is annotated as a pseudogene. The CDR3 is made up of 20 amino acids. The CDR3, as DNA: TGTGCCAGCAGCAAGTATGTTGTTGGCAGAATAATTTTAGCCAAAAACATTCAGTACTTC. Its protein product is CASSKYVVGRIILAKNIQYF.

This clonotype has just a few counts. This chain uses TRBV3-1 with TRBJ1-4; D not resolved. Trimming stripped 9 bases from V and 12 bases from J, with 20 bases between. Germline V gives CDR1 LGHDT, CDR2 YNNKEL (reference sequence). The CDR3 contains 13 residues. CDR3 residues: CASTSPPEAELFF. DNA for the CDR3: TGTGCCAGTACGTCGCCTCCCGAGGCTGAACTGTTTTTT. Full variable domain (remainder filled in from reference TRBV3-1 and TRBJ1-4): DTAVSQTPKYLVTQMGNDKSIKCEQNLGHDTMYWYKQDSKKFLKIMFSYNNKELIINETVPNRFSPKSPDKAHLNLHINSLELGDSAVYFCASTSPPEAELFFGSGTQLSVL.

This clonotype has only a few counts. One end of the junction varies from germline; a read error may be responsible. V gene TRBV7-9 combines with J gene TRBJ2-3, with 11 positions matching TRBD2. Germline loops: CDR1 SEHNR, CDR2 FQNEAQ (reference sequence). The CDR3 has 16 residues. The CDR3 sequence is CASSEKLAGALDTQYF. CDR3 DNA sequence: TGTGCTAGCAGCGAAAAACTAGCGGGAGCTTTGGATACGCAGTATTTT. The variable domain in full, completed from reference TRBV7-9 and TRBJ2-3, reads DTGVSQNPRHKITKRGQNVTFRCDPISEHNRLYWYRQTLGQGPEFLTYFQNEAQLEKSRLLSDRFSAERPKGSFSTLEIQRTEQGDSAMYLCASSEKLAGALDTQYFGPGTRLTVL.

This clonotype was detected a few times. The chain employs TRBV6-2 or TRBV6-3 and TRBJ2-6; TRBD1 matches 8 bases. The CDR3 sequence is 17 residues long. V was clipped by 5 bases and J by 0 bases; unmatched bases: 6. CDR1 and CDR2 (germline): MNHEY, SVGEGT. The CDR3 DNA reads TGTGCCAGCAGTGACCGGGACAGGACCTCTGGGGCCAACGTCCTGACTTTC. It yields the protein CASSDRDRTSGANVLTF.

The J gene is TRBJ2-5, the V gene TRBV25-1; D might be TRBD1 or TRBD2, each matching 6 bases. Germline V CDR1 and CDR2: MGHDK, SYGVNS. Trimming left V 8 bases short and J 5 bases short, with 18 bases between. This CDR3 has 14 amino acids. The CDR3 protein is CASDDWGAGETQYF. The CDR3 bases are TGTGCCAGCGATGATTGGGGGGCAGGGGAGACCCAGTACTTC.

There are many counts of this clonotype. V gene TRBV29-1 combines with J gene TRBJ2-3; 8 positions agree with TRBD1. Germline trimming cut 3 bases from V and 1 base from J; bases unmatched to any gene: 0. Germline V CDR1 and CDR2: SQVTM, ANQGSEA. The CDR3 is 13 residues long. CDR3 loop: CSVEDRGTDTQYF. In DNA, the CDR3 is TGCAGCGTTGAGGACAGGGGCACAGATACGCAGTATTTT.

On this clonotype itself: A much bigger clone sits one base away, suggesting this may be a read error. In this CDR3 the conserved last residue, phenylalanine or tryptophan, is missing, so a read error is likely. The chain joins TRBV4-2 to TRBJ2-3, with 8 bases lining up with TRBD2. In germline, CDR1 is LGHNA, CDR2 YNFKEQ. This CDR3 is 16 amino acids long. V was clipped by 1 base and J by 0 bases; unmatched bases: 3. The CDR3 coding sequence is TGTGCCAGCAGCCAAGTGCCTAGCGGGAGCACAGATACGCAGTATTCT. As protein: CASSQVPSGSTDTQYS.

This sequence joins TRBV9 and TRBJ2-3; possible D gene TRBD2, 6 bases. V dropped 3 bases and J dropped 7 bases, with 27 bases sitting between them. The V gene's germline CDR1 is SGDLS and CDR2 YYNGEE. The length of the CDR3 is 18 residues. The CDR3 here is CASSANPQRVATPHTQYF. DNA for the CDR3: TGTGCCAGCAGCGCCAACCCTCAGCGGGTCGCCACCCCGCATACGCAGTATTTT.

The CDR3 spells CAISEEIAPNTGELFF. As DNA, the CDR3 is TGTGCCATCAGTGAGGAGATAGCGCCGAACACCGGGGAGCTGTTTTTT. V usage is TRBV10-3 and J usage is TRBJ2-2, with D maybe TRBD2 (5 bases). CDR1 is ENHRY, CDR2 SYGVKD, per germline. CDR3 length: 16 amino acids. Trimming took 2 bases from V and 0 from J, leaving 10 bases between them.

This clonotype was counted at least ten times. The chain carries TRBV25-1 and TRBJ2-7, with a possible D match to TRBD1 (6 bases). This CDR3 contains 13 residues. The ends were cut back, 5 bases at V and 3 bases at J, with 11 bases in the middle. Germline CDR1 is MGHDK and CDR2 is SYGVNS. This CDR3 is CASSFTGYYEQYF. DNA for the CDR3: TGTGCCAGCAGTTTTACAGGGTACTACGAGCAGTACTTC.

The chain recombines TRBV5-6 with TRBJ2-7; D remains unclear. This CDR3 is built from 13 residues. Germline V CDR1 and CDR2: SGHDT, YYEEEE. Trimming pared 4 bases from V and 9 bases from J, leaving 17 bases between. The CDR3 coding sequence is TGTGCCAGCAGCCCCGGTCCCCGATGCCCGCAGTACTTC. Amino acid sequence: CASSPGPRCPQYF.

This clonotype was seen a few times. This CDR3 is CASSQDSRVLPTNEKLFF. Here the CDR3 DNA reads TGCGCCAGCAGCCAAGATAGCAGGGTGCTTCCAACTAATGAAAAACTGTTTTTT. The chain is built from TRBV4-3 and TRBJ1-4; TRBD1 is a possible D gene (5 bases). This CDR3 has 18 amino acids. Trimming pared 0 bases from V and 0 bases from J, leaving 14 bases between. Germline CDR1 is LGHNA and CDR2 is YSLEER.

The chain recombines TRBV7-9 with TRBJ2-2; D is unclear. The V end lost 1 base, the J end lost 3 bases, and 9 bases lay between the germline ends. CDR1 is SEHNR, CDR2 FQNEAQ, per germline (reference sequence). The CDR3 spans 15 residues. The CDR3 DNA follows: TGTGCCAGCAGCTTAGGGCTAAAGGACACCGGGGAGCTGTTTTTT. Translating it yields CASSLGLKDTGELFF.